This T cell receptor (beta chain) was recorded in a study of beta chain features in type 1 diabetes. The study's findings and limits: Shorter TCRB CDR3s, moderately but significantly so, were found in Type 1 diabetes patients in all four CD4+ subsets. VDJ junctions from patients with type 1 diabetes contained fewer insertions and more deletions.

Expressed TCRB transcripts were sequenced after all isolated RNA was converted to cDNA. Sequenced by immunoSEQ multiplex PCR; TCRdb stores in-frame clones only, minus some. The sample yields around 280,000 clones, 15% seen once. Notes on this clone: The antigen remains undetermined.

V lost 5 bases, J lost 0 bases, and 15 bases lay in between. CDR3 length: 16 amino acids. CDR1 is MDHEN, CDR2 SYDVKM, per germline. The V and J genes are TRBV28 and TRBJ2-3; the D gene is possibly TRBD2 (5 bases). The origin of this receptor is a man between 18 and 29 years old with type 1 diabetes. The sequenced material came from naive CD4+ T cells from blood. The chain's CDR3 is CASSELSGGSTDTQYF. For the CDR3, the DNA is TGTGCCAGCAGTGAACTGAGCGGAGGTAGCACAGATACGCAGTATTTT.